Sequencing of this T cell receptor (beta chain) was carried out in a study of T-cell reconstitution after alpha-beta-depleted transplantation in children. The germline gives CDR1 DFQATT, CDR2 SNEGSKA (reference sequence). The CDR3 extends over 15 amino acids. V lost 1 base to trimming and J lost 0 bases, with 12 bases between them. Preparation of the TCRbeta library used unique molecular identifiers. One entry per CDR3 protein, called by TCRdb with MiXCR from the PCR reads. The sample lists hundreds of thousands of distinct CDR3 sequences, approximately 16% occurring once. This clonotype was seen a few times.

The rearrangement links TRBV20-1 to TRBJ1-1; D remains unclear. Source: PBMCs from the stem cell graft donor, taken from the stem cell graft. The receptor comes from a human donor who donated a stem cell graft to a child with acute myeloid leukemia. CDR3 loop: CSARAGRPMNTEAFF. In DNA, the CDR3 is TGCAGTGCTAGAGCAGGCAGGCCCATGAACACTGAAGCTTTCTTT.